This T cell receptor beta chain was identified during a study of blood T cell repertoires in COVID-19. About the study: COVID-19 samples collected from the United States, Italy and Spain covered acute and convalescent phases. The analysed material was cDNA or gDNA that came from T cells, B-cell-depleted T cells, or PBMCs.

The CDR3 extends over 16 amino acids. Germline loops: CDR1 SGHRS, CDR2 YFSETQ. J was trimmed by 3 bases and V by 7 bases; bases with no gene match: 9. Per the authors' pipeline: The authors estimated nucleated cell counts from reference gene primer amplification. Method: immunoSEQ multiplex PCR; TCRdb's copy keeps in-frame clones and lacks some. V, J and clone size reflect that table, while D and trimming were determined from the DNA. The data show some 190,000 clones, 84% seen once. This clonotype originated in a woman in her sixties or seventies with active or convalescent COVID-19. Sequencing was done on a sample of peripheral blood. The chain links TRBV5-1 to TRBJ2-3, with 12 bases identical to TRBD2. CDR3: CASSWLAGGPTDTQYF. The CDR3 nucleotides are TGCGCCAGCTCCTGGCTAGCGGGAGGGCCAACAGATACGCAGTATTTT.